These 4 T cell receptor beta chains share one sample of origin, sequenced in a study of blood T cell repertoires in COVID-19. Profiling relied on immunoSEQ multiplex PCR, and the TCRdb table lists in-frame clones only, not all of them. This table holds fewer than 250,000 clones, around 81% found once. The source material was PBMCs or T cells enriched from blood (not recorded which). The receptors originated from a woman in her 40s with acute COVID-19.

In nucleotides, the CDR3 is TGCGCCAGCAGCTTCGGGAGTGGGCAGCCCCAGCATTTT. This translates into CASSFGSGQPQHF. This sequence joins TRBV5-1 and TRBJ1-5; no clear D gene. CDR3 length: 13 residues. Germline CDR1 is SGHRS and CDR2 is YFSETQ. V lost 2 bases and J lost 7, with 10 bases in between. Full variable domain (outside the CDR3, taken from reference TRBV5-1 and TRBJ1-5): KAGVTQTPRYLIKTRGQQVTLSCSPISGHRSVSWYQQTPGQGLQFLFEYFSETQRNKGNFPGRFSGRQFSNSRSEMNVSTLELGDSALYLCASSFGSGQPQHFGDGTRLSIL.

This clone has only a few counts. The chain employs TRBV6-5 and TRBJ2-6, with D perhaps TRBD1 (7 bases). The germline V and J ends were trimmed by 4 bases and 1 base, with 11 bases remaining between them. Germline V gives CDR1 MNHEY, CDR2 SVGAGI. The CDR3 covers 16 residues. This CDR3 is CASSWAGGSGANVLTF. CDR3 DNA sequence: TGTGCCAGCAGTTGGGCAGGGGGGTCTGGGGCCAACGTCCTGACTTTC.

The chain joins TRBV28 to TRBJ2-3; TRBD2 matches at 8 bases. With 8 bases clipped from V and 4 bases from J, the junction kept 17 bases outside the gene matches. Germline-derived CDR1 and CDR2 are MDHEN and SYDVKM. This CDR3 is 17 amino acids long. The CDR3 sequence is CASPNPLGREGPDTQYF. CDR3 DNA sequence: TGTGCCAGCCCGAATCCCTTAGGACGGGAGGGCCCAGATACGCAGTATTTT.

This chain links TRBV2 with TRBJ2-1; 7 bases are shared with TRBD2. The CDR3 spans 14 residues. Germline CDR1 SNHLY, CDR2 FYNNEI. The V and J ends lost 6 bases and 10 bases, in that order; junction bases with no gene match: 12. In DNA form, the CDR3 reads TGTGCCAGCAGGCCCGGGACTACCTATCGCGAGCAGTTCTTC. Its translation is CASRPGTTYREQFF.